Following are 3 T cell receptor beta chains from one sample sequenced in a study of T-cell reconstitution after alpha-beta-depleted transplantation in children. A library of TCRbeta sequences, prepared with unique molecular identifiers, was generated. MiXCR, applied by TCRdb to the PCR reads, yields one record per CDR3 protein. The table includes 98,000 or so distinct CDR3 sequences, around 22% detected once. This sample comprised PBMCs, obtained before TCRalphabeta/CD19-depleted stem cell transplant. These receptors all come from a boy aged 2 to 10 with acute lymphoblastic leukemia, due to receive a stem cell transplant.

This chain uses TRBV20-1 with TRBJ2-7, with D possibly matching TRBD2 (6 bases). The CDR3 length is 15 residues. CDR1 is DFQATT and CDR2 is SNEGSKA in the germline V gene (reference sequence). V lost 1 base and J lost 1, with 14 bases in between. The CDR3 DNA sequence: TGCAGTGCTAGAGGTGGCGGAGGGGAATCCTACGAGCAGTACTTC. It translates to CSARGGGGESYEQYF.

The rearrangement links TRBV3-1 to TRBJ2-2; D not certain. The CDR3 has 13 amino acids. The germline V and J ends were trimmed by 8 bases and 2 bases, with 9 bases remaining between them. Germline loops: CDR1 LGHDT, CDR2 YNNKEL (reference sequence). CDR3 protein: CASGRSNTGELFF. The CDR3 DNA is TGTGCCAGCGGTCGGAGTAACACCGGGGAGCTGTTTTTT. Full variable domain (outside the CDR3, taken from reference TRBV3-1 and TRBJ2-2): DTAVSQTPKYLVTQMGNDKSIKCEQNLGHDTMYWYKQDSKKFLKIMFSYNNKELIINETVPNRFSPKSPDKAHLNLHINSLELGDSAVYFCASGRSNTGELFFGEGSRLTVL.

The chain combines TRBV29-1 with TRBJ2-6, with TRBD1 matching over 7 bases. Germline trimming cut 7 bases from V and 0 bases from J; bases unmatched to any gene: 9. The CDR3 consists of 16 residues. The germline CDR1 and CDR2 sequences are SQVTM and ANQGSEA. In DNA form, the CDR3 reads TGCAGCGGCCCGGGACAGCGATTCTCTGGGGCCAACGTCCTGACTTTC. It codes for CSGPGQRFSGANVLTF. Combining the CDR3 with reference TRBV29-1 and TRBJ2-6 gives the whole variable domain SAVISQKPSRDICQRGTSLTIQCQVDSQVTMMFWYRQQPGQSLTLIATANQGSEATYESGFVIDKFPISRPNLTFSTLTVSNMSPEDSSIYLCSGPGQRFSGANVLTFGAGSRLTVL.